This T cell receptor (beta chain) was profiled in a study of T cells after yellow fever vaccination (dated by TCRdb to between 2017 and 2020). Background for the entire study: The SMART-Seq v4 Ultra Low Input RNA kit was used to prepare libraries from fractions with low cell numbers. Two healthy male donors, one aged 18 to 30 and one aged 30 to 39 years, were included in the cohort. Blood was drawn at multiple timepoints before and after primary and secondary immunization, with bulk PBMC replicates and cell subsets isolated. To track T-cell clones before and after primary and booster YFV17D yellow fever vaccination, bulk TCR alpha and beta repertoires were sequenced longitudinally.

TCR cDNA was made using 5'RACE template switching, a step that added a universal primer site and unique molecular identifiers. Priming of cDNA synthesis was performed from both the TCR alpha and TCR beta constant segments. Library amplification involved two PCR steps, and the second step added sample barcodes and sequencing adapters. Sequencing of libraries was performed on Illumina HiSeq 2500 (2x100 bp) or NovaSeq (2x150 bp). On the study's bioinformatics: Reads were demultiplexed and collapsed into UMI consensus sequences with MIGEC, and V(D)J alignment was performed with MiXCR. Vaccine-responding clonotypes were identified with edgeR using replicate PBMC samples, with FDR below 0.01 and a log2 fold change above 5 up to day 15 being required. Each bulk clonotype was labeled CD4 or CD8 based on which sequenced repertoire, CD4 or CD8, contained the clonotype at higher abundance. Using fastp at Q25 and MiXCR, TCRdb reprocessed the public reads and kept productive beta chains. CDR3 protein duplicates are merged, each entry listing the most common genes and DNA. The V and J calls come from TCRdb's annotation, not from the publication. Counted in this sample were 78,000 or so distinct CDR3 sequences; more than 5.5% of them appeared once. Together, the top ten hold approximately 29% of the sample.

This specimen's treatment or condition label, interpreted: live attenuated yellow fever vaccine strain. A standard Ficoll-Paque protocol was used to isolate PBMCs from peripheral blood. Dynabeads CD4 and CD8 positive selection kits were used to isolate the CD4 and CD8 T-cell fractions. TriZol was used to extract RNA from bulk PBMCs, CD4 and CD8 fractions, and dextramer-positive and dextramer-negative fractions. The study at large found these results: The secondary T-cell response was found to be weaker but faster than the primary response, with a peak reached on day 5 rather than on day 15. Because only a couple of donors were included in the study, the extent to which the findings can be generalized is limited. Because abundant contaminating clonotypes from the bulk population could be contained in FACS-sorted repertoires, computational filtering was required. Most clones expanded after primary vaccination were re-detected after the booster (approximately 96% of CD4 and about nine tenths of CD8), suggesting broad memory maintenance. A small fraction of clonotypes showed up in both the CD4 and CD8 compartments, probably as a result of convergent recombination.

This clonotype has a count of ten or more. Its antigen remains undetermined. Nothing much larger sits one base from this clone, and base qualities are not available. After removal of 5 bases from V and 11 bases from J, the junction retains 9 bases not matched to a gene. CDR1 and CDR2, looked up from the germline V gene (reference sequence), are SEHNR and FQNEAQ. Its CDR3 holds 14 amino acids, cysteine through phenylalanine. CDR3 DNA is the only sequence kept; it has 42 bases, read in frame from the first base. The sequencing here drew on CD8+ T cells sorted from PBMCs, taken approximately 11 days after the first yellow fever vaccination. This TCR was sampled from a man aged 18 to 30 who received the YFV17D yellow fever vaccine. This sequence uses TRBV7-9 and TRBJ1-4; TRBD1 fits 9 bases in the junction. CDR3 reads: CASSGGQGLGKLFF. The bases are TGTGCCAGCAGCGGGGGACAGGGATTAGGGAAACTGTTTTTT. Outside the CDR3, residues come from the reference TRBV7-9 and TRBJ1-4 proteins, so the full variable domain is: DTGVSQNPRHKITKRGQNVTFRCDPISEHNRLYWYRQTLGQGPEFLTYFQNEAQLEKSRLLSDRFSAERPKGSFSTLEIQRTEQGDSAMYLCASSGGQGLGKLFFGSGTQLSVL.